These 8 T cell receptor beta chains share one sample of origin, sequenced in a study of read filtering for tumor transcriptome and immune sequencing. This library used 300 to 500 ng RNA and molecular barcoded adaptors spanning alpha/delta and beta/gamma chains. TCRdb reprocessed the reads with MiXCR, giving one entry per CDR3 protein. The sample lists 49,000 or so distinct CDR3 sequences, 9.5% to 15% occurring once. The sequencing sample was made of a population of CD138-negative cells sorted from bone marrow. The receptors were sampled from a donor at least 40 years old with multiple myeloma.

There are a few counts of this clonotype. This chain connects TRBV3-1 to TRBJ2-5; TRBD2 aligns across 10 bases. The V and J ends lost 6 bases and 5 bases, in that order; junction bases with no gene match: 6. Germline CDR1 and CDR2: LGHDT and YNNKEL (reference sequence). This CDR3 contains 14 residues. CDR3 sequence (DNA): TGTGCCAGCAGTCCTAGCGGGAGTTGGGAGACCCAGTACTTC. Protein sequence: CASSPSGSWETQYF.

This clonotype was detected many times. The chain combines TRBV10-2 with TRBJ2-1; D is unclear. The CDR3 extends over 11 amino acids. V was cut by 3 bases and J by 10 bases, with 7 bases left in between. Germline V CDR1 and CDR2: WSHSY, SAAADI. The CDR3 DNA reads as TGCGCCAGCAGTGATTGGCGGGAGCAGTTCTTC. Its protein product is CASSDWREQFF.

Many counts were recorded for this clonotype. The chain joins TRBV4-1 to TRBJ2-1; TRBD2 matches at 13 bases. V was clipped by 2 bases and J by 2 bases; unmatched bases: 9. This CDR3 contains 19 residues. Germline CDR1 reads MGHRA; CDR2 reads YSYEKL. CDR3 nucleotides: TGCGCCAGCAGCCAACTCCCCGGGACTAGCGGGAACCCCTACAATGAGCAGTTCTTC. Protein product: CASSQLPGTSGNPYNEQFF.

This clonotype was seen repeatedly, ten times or more. This chain joins TRBV20-1 and TRBJ1-5, with D perhaps matching TRBD1 (5 bases). From germline, CDR1 is DFQATT and CDR2 SNEGSKA (reference sequence). There are 15 residues in the CDR3. V was cut by 0 bases and J by 6 bases, with 15 bases left in between. The CDR3 spells CSARDPMGVGQPQHF. DNA of the CDR3: TGCAGTGCTAGAGATCCTATGGGGGTGGGTCAGCCCCAGCATTTT.

In regard to this clonotype: This sequence is one base from a far larger clone and is likely a read error. The V gene is TRBV11-2, the J gene TRBJ1-1, with D possibly TRBD1 on 5 matching bases. Germline V CDR1 and CDR2: SGHAT, FQNNGV. This CDR3 has 14 amino acids. The ends were cut back, 3 bases at V and 1 base at J, with 9 bases in the middle. CDR3 sequence reads: CASSFDSANTEAFF. CDR3 DNA: TGTGCCAGCAGCTTCGACAGCGCGAACACTGAAGCTTTCTTT.

This clonotype was detected many times. This chain uses TRBV19 with TRBJ2-7, with D possibly matching TRBD1 (7 bases). The CDR3 contains 14 residues. Germline CDR1 LNHDA, CDR2 SQIVND (reference sequence). The ends were cut back, 3 bases at V and 4 bases at J, with 13 bases in the middle. CDR3 region: CASSIARGAYEQYF. The CDR3 nucleotides read TGTGCCAGTAGTATCGCCAGGGGGGCATACGAGCAGTACTTC.

This clonotype appeared a few times. This may come from a read error, since a much larger clone is one base off. This chain uses TRBV28 with TRBJ1-5, with 8 bases aligning to TRBD1. CDR3 length: 14 amino acids. Germline lookup yields CDR1 MDHEN and CDR2 SYDVKM. Trimming cost V 7 bases and J 6 bases; bases outside gene matches: 8. CDR3 DNA: TGTGCCAGCAATTCGACAGGGGATGGTCAGCCCCAGCATTTT. Residues: CASNSTGDGQPQHF.

Concerning this clonotype itself: Since a far larger clone is one base different, this is likely a read error. V gene TRBV7-9 combines with J gene TRBJ2-1; D possibly corresponds to TRBD2 (5 bases). The V end lost 1 base, the J end lost 12 bases, and 13 bases lay between the germline ends. Germline CDR1 reads SEHNR; CDR2 reads FQNEAQ (reference sequence). The CDR3 length is 13 residues. CDR3 amino acids: CASSLGMGDVQFF. In nucleotides, the CDR3 is TGTGCCAGCAGCTTAGGGATGGGAGATGTGCAGTTCTTC.